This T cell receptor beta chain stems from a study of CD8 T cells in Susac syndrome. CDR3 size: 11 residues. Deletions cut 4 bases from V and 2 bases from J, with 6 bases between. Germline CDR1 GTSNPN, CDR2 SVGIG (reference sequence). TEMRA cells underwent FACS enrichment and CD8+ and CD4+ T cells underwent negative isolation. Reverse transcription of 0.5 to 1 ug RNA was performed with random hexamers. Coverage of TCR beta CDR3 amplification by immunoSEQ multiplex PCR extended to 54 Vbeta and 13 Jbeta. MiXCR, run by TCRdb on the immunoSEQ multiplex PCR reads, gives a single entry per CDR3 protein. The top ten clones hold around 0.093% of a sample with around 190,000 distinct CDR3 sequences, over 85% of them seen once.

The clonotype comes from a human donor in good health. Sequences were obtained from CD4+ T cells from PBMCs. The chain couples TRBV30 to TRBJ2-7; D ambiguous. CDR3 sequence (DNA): TGTGCCTGGAAGGCAGCCTACGAGCAGTACGTC. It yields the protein CAWKAAYEQYV.